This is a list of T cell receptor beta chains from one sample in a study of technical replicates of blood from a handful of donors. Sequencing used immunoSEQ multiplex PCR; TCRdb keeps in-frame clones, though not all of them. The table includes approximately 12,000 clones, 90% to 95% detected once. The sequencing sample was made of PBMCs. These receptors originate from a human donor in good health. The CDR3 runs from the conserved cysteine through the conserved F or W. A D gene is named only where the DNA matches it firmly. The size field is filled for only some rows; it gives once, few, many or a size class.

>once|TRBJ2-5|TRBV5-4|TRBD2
TGTGCCAGCAGCTCTGGTAGCGGGAGAGAGGCCGAGACCCAGTACTTC
CASSSGSGREAETQYF
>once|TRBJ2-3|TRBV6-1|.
TGTGCCAGCCAGCCTAGTCAAGGCACAGATACGCAGTATTTT
CASQPSQGTDTQYF
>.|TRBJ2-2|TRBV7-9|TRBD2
TGTGCCAGCAGACCGGGACTAGCTAACACCGGGGAGCTGTTTTTT
CASRPGLANTGELFF
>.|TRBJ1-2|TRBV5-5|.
TGTGCCAGCAGCTTGGCCGGGGGGAGAGTGACAAATGGCTACACCTTC
CASSLAGGRVTNGYTF
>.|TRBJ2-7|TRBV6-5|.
TGTGCCAGCAGTTACTCGAGCCGAGCAGGTTCCTACGAGCAGTACTTC
CASSYSSRAGSYEQYF
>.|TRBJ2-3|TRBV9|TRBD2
TGTGCCAGCAGAAGGCTAGCGGGAGGTACAGATACGCAGTATTTT
CASRRLAGGTDTQYF
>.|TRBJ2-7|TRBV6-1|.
TGTGCCACCCCGCCTCGTCCCGACAGGTTCCACGAGCAGTACTTC
CATPPRPDRFHEQYF
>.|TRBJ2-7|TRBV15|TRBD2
TGTGCCACCAGCAGAGATTCGACTAGCGGAACCTACGAGCAGTACTTC
CATSRDSTSGTYEQYF
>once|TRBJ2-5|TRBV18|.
TGTGCCAGCTTAGCACGGACAGAAGAGACCCAGTACTTC
CASLARTEETQYF
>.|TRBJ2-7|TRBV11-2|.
TGTGCCAGCAGCATCGACAGACTCGACTACGAGCAGTACTTC
CASSIDRLDYEQYF
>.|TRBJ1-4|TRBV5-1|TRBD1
TGCGCCAGCAGCTTACAGGGGGCTGATAGTGAAAAACTGTTTTTT
CASSLQGADSEKLFF
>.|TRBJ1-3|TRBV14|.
TGTGCCAGCAGCCACGGTGGAAACACCATATATTTT
CASSHGGNTIYF
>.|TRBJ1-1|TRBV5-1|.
TGCGCCAGCAGCCCCTATAATGGGAACACTGAAGCTTTCTTT
CASSPYNGNTEAFF
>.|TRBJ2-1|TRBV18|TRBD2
TGTGCCAGCTCACCACCCGGACTAGCGGGAACGGAGCAGTTCTTC
CASSPPGLAGTEQFF
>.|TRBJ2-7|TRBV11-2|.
TGTGCCAGCAGCTTCAAGGACAGAACAAGCTCCTACGAGCAGTACTTC
CASSFKDRTSSYEQYF
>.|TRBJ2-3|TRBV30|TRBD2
TGTGCCTGGAGTTACCAACTAGCGGGAGCCCGGGCAGATACGCAGTATTTT
CAWSYQLAGARADTQYF
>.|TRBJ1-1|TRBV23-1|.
TGCGCCAGCAGTCAAAAACCGACCGGGAATGAAGCTTTCTTT
CASSQKPTGNEAFF
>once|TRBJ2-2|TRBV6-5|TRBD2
TGTGCCAGCAACCTACTAGCGGGAGTGTCCGGGGAGCTGTTTTTT
CASNLLAGVSGELFF
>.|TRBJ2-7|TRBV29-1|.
TGCAGCGTTGAAGGAGGCCAGTTCTACGAGCAGTACTTC
CSVEGGQFYEQYF
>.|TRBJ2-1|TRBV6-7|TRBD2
TGTGCCAGCAGCCCCCCTTCCGGGACTAACAATGAGCAGTTCTTC
CASSPPSGTNNEQFF
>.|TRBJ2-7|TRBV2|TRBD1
TGTGCCAGCACCAAGGACAGGGGGTCCGGAGAGCAGTACTTC
CASTKDRGSGEQYF
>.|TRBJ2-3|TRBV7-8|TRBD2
TGTGCCAGCAGCTTAGGTGGGCTAGCGGGAGATACGCAGTATTTT
CASSLGGLAGDTQYF
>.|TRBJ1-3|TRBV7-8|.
TGTGCCAGCAGCCTCCGCGGGGGCGGAAACACCATATATTTT
CASSLRGGGNTIYF
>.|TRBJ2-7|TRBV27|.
TGTGCCAGCAGTCCGGGGGTTATCTCCTACGAGCAGTACTTC
CASSPGVISYEQYF
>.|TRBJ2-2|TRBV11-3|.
TGTGCCAGCAGTGAAGCGTTCACCGGGGAGCTGTTTTTT
CASSEAFTGELFF
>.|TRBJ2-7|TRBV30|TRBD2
TGTGCCTGGAGTGTATCCCAGCGGGAGATGTACGAGCAGTACTTC
CAWSVSQREMYEQYF
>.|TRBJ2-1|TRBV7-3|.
TGTGCCAGCAGCTCCCGGGAAGGGAGTGAGCAGTTCTTC
CASSSREGSEQFF
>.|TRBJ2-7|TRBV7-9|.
TGTGCCAGCAGCTTAGTTCAGGGTTTCTCCTACGAGCAGTACTTC
CASSLVQGFSYEQYF
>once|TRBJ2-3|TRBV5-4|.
TGTGCCAGCAGCTTGAGTCATTCAGTACGCTGGTTTTTT
CASSLSHSVRWFF